These 21 T cell receptor beta chains were all obtained from the same sample, sequenced in a study of blood T cell repertoires in COVID-19. The method was immunoSEQ multiplex PCR; TCRdb's version includes in-frame clones alone and lacks a portion of them. The sample holds 390,000 or so clones, roughly 89% seen once. The sample consisted of PBMCs or T cells enriched from blood (not recorded which). Receptor source: a woman aged 50 to 60 who had recovered from COVID-19.

This sequence joins TRBV9 and TRBJ1-4, with D possibly TRBD1 on 5 matching bases. The CDR3 extends over 14 amino acids. Trimming took off 4 bases at V and 5 bases at J, with 12 bases between the two ends. Germline CDR1 is SGDLS and CDR2 is YYNGEE. The CDR3 reads CASSRTGVNEKLFF. The CDR3 bases are TGTGCCAGCAGCCGTACGGGGGTCAATGAAAAACTGTTTTTT.

The chain is built from TRBV5-1 and TRBJ2-5; 8 bases fit TRBD1. The V gene end was trimmed by 0 bases and the J gene end by 4 bases; junction bases not matched to a gene: 2. The CDR3 loop spans 14 amino acids. Germline V gene sequence: CDR1 SGHRS, CDR2 YFSETQ. The CDR3 reads CASSLGTGRETQYF. The CDR3 DNA is TGCGCCAGCAGCTTGGGGACAGGGCGAGAGACCCAGTACTTC.

V and J are TRBV9 and TRBJ2-1; 9 nucleotides agree with TRBD2. The V gene end was trimmed by 4 bases and the J gene end by 6 bases; junction bases not matched to a gene: 5. This CDR3 region has 14 residues. In germline, CDR1 is SGDLS, CDR2 YYNGEE. This CDR3 is CASSFSGGPNEQFF. In DNA, the CDR3 is TGTGCCAGCAGCTTTAGCGGGGGACCCAATGAGCAGTTCTTC.

The chain carries TRBV9 and TRBJ2-7; D is perhaps TRBD1 (5 bases). The V gene lost 3 bases and the J gene lost 0 bases, with 7 bases spanning the gap. The CDR3 consists of 13 residues. Looked up from germline, CDR1 is SGDLS and CDR2 is YYNGEE. CDR3 sequence reads: CASSDRSSYEQYF. The CDR3 DNA follows: TGTGCCAGCAGCGACAGGAGCTCCTACGAGCAGTACTTC.

The chain combines TRBV7-9 with TRBJ2-2; a weak D match, TRBD1 (6 bases). The CDR3 runs to 15 residues. CDR1 is SEHNR, CDR2 FQNEAQ, per germline (reference sequence). Between the trimmed V and J ends, which lost 5 bases and 0 bases, there was a span of 10 bases. For the CDR3, the DNA is TGTGCCAGCAGCATCCGGACAGCGAACACCGGGGAGCTGTTTTTT. Protein: CASSIRTANTGELFF.

The CDR3 region has the DNA TGTGCCAGCAGACCCACATTGAGGTCGGTCCTGGGTCTAATCTACGAGCAGTACTTC. Translated, it gives CASRPTLRSVLGLIYEQYF. The genes are TRBV11-2 and TRBJ2-7; D unresolved. With 6 bases removed from V and 3 bases from J, the gap between germline ends came to 30 bases. In germline, CDR1 is SGHAT, CDR2 FQNNGV. The CDR3 length is 19 residues. The variable domain in full, completed from reference TRBV11-2 and TRBJ2-7, reads EAGVAQSPRYKIIEKRQSVAFWCNPISGHATLYWYQQILGQGPKLLIQFQNNGVVDDSQLPKDRFSAERLKGVDSTLKIQPAKLEDSAVYLCASRPTLRSVLGLIYEQYFGPGTRLTVT.

The chain uses TRBV14 and TRBJ1-6; no clear D. V dropped 3 bases and J dropped 7 bases, with 19 bases sitting between them. CDR1 is SGHDN, CDR2 FVKESK, per germline. The CDR3 has 17 amino acids. The CDR3 coding sequence is TGTGCCAGCAGCCACCAGAGGGCAGGCCTAAGAAATTCACCCCTCCACTTT. This gives the protein CASSHQRAGLRNSPLHF.

The rearrangement links TRBV18 to TRBJ1-1; unclear D gene. CDR3 length: 15 amino acids. V was pared by 3 bases and J by 0 bases, with 11 bases between. From germline, CDR1 is KGHSH and CDR2 LQKENI. CDR3 residues: CASSPDLALNTEAFF. The CDR3 DNA reads TGTGCCAGCTCACCCGATTTGGCTCTGAACACTGAAGCTTTCTTT.

The chain has TRBV6-5 and TRBJ2-7; 8 nucleotides align to TRBD2. The CDR3 is 13 residues long. V gave up 6 bases and J gave up 5 bases; unmatched junction bases: 6. Germline V gene data show CDR1 as MNHEY and CDR2 as SVGAGI. The CDR3 coding sequence is TGTGCCAGCAGAGACGGGGGGGTAGACGAGCAGTACTTC. It encodes CASRDGGVDEQYF.

The chain has TRBV19 and TRBJ2-3; TRBD2 matches at 8 bases. Germline V gives CDR1 LNHDA, CDR2 SQIVND (reference sequence). CDR3 length equals 15 residues. The junction had 5 bases not matched to a gene; V was cut back by 4 bases and J by 2 bases. CDR3 loop: CASSSGGSHTDTQYF. In nucleotides, the CDR3 is TGTGCCAGTAGTAGCGGGGGGTCTCACACAGATACGCAGTATTTT.

The J gene is TRBJ1-4, the V gene TRBV5-4; no clear D. V gave up 2 bases and J gave up 5 bases, with 7 bases separating them. From germline, CDR1 is SGHNT and CDR2 YYREEE (reference sequence). The CDR3 is made up of 13 amino acids. Here the CDR3 reads CASSLRENEKLFF. For the CDR3, the DNA is TGTGCCAGCAGCTTAAGGGAGAATGAAAAACTGTTTTTT.

The chain carries TRBV29-1 and TRBJ1-1; D ambiguous. Trimming stripped 6 bases from V and 4 bases from J, with 6 bases between. Germline CDR1 and CDR2: SQVTM and ANQGSEA. The CDR3 has 10 amino acids. The CDR3 DNA is TGCAGCGTCCTCAGCACTGAAGCTTTCTTT. Protein sequence: CSVLSTEAFF.

The gene calls are TRBV5-1 and TRBJ2-1; D is uncertain. Germline V lookup: CDR1 SGHRS, CDR2 YFSETQ. CDR3 length equals 16 residues. The V and J ends lost 1 base and 0 bases respectively, with 11 bases between them. The CDR3 bases are TGCGCCAGCAGCTTGAGAGCGTCAAGCTCCTACAATGAGCAGTTCTTC. Its translation is CASSLRASSSYNEQFF. The whole variable domain, filled in from reference TRBV5-1 and TRBJ2-1, reads KAGVTQTPRYLIKTRGQQVTLSCSPISGHRSVSWYQQTPGQGLQFLFEYFSETQRNKGNFPGRFSGRQFSNSRSEMNVSTLELGDSALYLCASSLRASSSYNEQFFGPGTRLTVL.

The V and J genes are TRBV28 and TRBJ1-1; 7 nucleotides line up with TRBD1. The CDR3 has 14 residues. V gave up 4 bases and J gave up 1 base; unmatched junction bases: 3. Germline lookup yields CDR1 MDHEN and CDR2 SYDVKM. The CDR3 bases are TGTGCCAGCAGTTCCAGGGGGAGGAACACTGAAGCTTTCTTT. This translates into CASSSRGRNTEAFF.

The CDR3 bases are TGTGCCAGCAGCGTAGCCCCGGCTAGCCCCAATGAGCAGTTCTTC. Translation: CASSVAPASPNEQFF. The chain carries TRBV9 and TRBJ2-1; perhaps TRBD2 as D (5 bases). This CDR3 contains 15 residues. Germline values: CDR1 SGDLS, CDR2 YYNGEE. Trimming removed 0 bases at V and 6 bases at J, with 13 bases between.

This clone was observed a few times. The V call is TRBV28, the J call TRBJ2-2, with D tentatively TRBD1 (6 bases). Trimming cost V 6 bases and J 6 bases, with 8 bases left between them. Germline CDR1 is MDHEN and CDR2 is SYDVKM. The CDR3 sequence is 12 residues long. The CDR3 DNA sequence: TGTGCCAGCAGACAGGGTTCCGGGGAGCTGTTTTTT. Its translation is CASRQGSGELFF.

The genes are TRBV19 and TRBJ1-2; D is undetermined. The CDR3 is made up of 13 amino acids. The germline V and J ends were trimmed by 5 bases and 3 bases, with 10 bases remaining between them. Germline assignment: CDR1 LNHDA and CDR2 SQIVND (reference sequence). This chain's CDR3 is CASSSLRYYGYTF. The CDR3 DNA reads TGTGCCAGTAGTTCCCTTCGGTACTATGGCTACACCTTC. Full variable domain (missing parts from reference TRBV19 and TRBJ1-2): DGGITQSPKYLFRKEGQNVTLSCEQNLNHDAMYWYRQDPGQGLRLIYYSQIVNDFQKGDIAEGYSVSREKKESFPLTVTSAQKNPTAFYLCASSSLRYYGYTFGSGTRLTVV.

This chain joins TRBV19 and TRBJ1-1; D unclear. The CDR3 runs 12 residues. Trimming took 3 bases from V and 7 from J, leaving 9 bases between them. Germline loops: CDR1 LNHDA, CDR2 SQIVND (reference sequence). In DNA form, the CDR3 reads TGTGCCAGTAGTATGAGAGGGCGTGAAGCTTTCTTT. It encodes CASSMRGREAFF.

V gene TRBV2 combines with J gene TRBJ1-4, with TRBD1 as a possible D gene (5 bases). CDR3 length: 18 residues. V was clipped by 4 bases and J by 1 base, with 19 bases between them. Germline V gene data show CDR1 as SNHLY and CDR2 as FYNNEI. CDR3 loop: CASSVTVRALLTNEKLFF. In DNA, the CDR3 is TGTGCCAGCAGTGTAACGGTCAGGGCCCTTTTAACTAATGAAAAACTGTTTTTT.

V gene TRBV29-1 combines with J gene TRBJ2-5; 10 nucleotides match TRBD1. The CDR3 loop spans 16 amino acids. Trimming cost V 6 bases and J 2 bases; bases outside gene matches: 12. Germline V gives CDR1 SQVTM, CDR2 ANQGSEA. The CDR3 DNA reads as TGCAGCGTCGACGGTGGGACAGGGGTTGAACAAGAGACCCAGTACTTC. Protein: CSVDGGTGVEQETQYF.

The chain carries TRBV30 and TRBJ1-5; TRBD1 might be the D (6 bases). With 1 base removed from V and 3 bases from J, the gap between germline ends came to 10 bases. Germline CDR1 reads GTSNPN; CDR2 reads SVGIG (reference sequence). This CDR3 comprises 14 residues. Here the CDR3 reads CAWSAGTLNQPQHF. The DNA of the CDR3 is TGTGCCTGGAGTGCCGGGACACTCAATCAGCCCCAGCATTTT. Supplemented by reference TRBV30 and TRBJ1-5, the full variable domain reads SQTIHQWPATLVQPVGSPLSLECTVEGTSNPNLYWYRQAAGRGLQLLFYSVGIGQISSEVPQNLSASRPQDRQFILSSKKLLLSDSGFYLCAWSAGTLNQPQHFGDGTRLSIL.